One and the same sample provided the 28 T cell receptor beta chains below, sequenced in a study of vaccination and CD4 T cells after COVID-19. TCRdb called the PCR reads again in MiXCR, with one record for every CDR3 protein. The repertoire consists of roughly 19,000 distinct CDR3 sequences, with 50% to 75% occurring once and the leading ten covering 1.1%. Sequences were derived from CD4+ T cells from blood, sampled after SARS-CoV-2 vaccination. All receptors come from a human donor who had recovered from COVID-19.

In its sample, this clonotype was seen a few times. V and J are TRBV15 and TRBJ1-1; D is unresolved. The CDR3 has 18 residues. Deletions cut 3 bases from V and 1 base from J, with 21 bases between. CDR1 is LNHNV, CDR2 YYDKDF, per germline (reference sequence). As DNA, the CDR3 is TGTGCCACCAGCAGGCCGGCGGTAGGGCCCGGAAAGAACACTGAAGCTTTCTTT. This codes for CATSRPAVGPGKNTEAFF.

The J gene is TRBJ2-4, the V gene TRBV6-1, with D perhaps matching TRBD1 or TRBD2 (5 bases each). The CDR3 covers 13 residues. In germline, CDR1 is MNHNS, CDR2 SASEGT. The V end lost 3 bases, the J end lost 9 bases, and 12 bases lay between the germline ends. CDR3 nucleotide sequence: TGTGCCAGCAGTGACACGTTGAGGGGCATTCAGTACTTC. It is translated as CASSDTLRGIQYF.

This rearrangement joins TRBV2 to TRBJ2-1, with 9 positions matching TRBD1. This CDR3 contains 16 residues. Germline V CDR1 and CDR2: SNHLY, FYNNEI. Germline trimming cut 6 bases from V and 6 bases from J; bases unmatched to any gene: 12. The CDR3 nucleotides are TGTGCCAGCAGGAGGGGGCGGACAGGGGATGCCAATGAGCAGTTCTTC. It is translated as CASRRGRTGDANEQFF.

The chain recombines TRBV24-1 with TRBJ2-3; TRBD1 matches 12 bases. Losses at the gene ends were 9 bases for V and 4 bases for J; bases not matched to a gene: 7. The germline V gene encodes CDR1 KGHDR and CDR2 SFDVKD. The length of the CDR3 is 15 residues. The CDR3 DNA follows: TGTGCCACCGATAAGGGACAGGGGGCTTCAGATACGCAGTATTTT. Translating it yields CATDKGQGASDTQYF.

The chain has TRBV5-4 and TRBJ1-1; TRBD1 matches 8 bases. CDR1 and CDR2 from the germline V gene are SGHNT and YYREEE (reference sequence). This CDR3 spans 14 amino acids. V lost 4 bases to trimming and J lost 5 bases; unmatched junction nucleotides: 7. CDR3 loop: CASSNYRGTTEAFF. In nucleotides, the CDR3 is TGTGCCAGCAGCAACTACAGGGGGACGACTGAAGCTTTCTTT.

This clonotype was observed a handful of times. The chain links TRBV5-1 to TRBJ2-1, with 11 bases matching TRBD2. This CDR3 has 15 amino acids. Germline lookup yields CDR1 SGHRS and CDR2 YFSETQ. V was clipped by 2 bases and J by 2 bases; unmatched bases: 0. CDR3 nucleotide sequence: TGCGCCAGCAGCTTACTAGCGGGAGCCTACAATGAGCAGTTCTTC. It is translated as CASSLLAGAYNEQFF.

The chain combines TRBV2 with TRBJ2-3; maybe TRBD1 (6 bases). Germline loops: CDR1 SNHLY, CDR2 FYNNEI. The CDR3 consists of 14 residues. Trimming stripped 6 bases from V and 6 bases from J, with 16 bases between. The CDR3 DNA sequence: TGTGCCAGCAGGGAACAGGGTGGTGTGGATACGCAGTATTTT. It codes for CASREQGGVDTQYF.

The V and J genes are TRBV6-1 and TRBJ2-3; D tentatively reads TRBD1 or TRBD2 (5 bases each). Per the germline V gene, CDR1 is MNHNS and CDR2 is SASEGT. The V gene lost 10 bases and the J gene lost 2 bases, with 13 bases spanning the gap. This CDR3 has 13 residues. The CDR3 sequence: CAIGAGLTDTQYF. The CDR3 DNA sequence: TGTGCCATCGGGGCGGGCCTCACAGATACGCAGTATTTT.

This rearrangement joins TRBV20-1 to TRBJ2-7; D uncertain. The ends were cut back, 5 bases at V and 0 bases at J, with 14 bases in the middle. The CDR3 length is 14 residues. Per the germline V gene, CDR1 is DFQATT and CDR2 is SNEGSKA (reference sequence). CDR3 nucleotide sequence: TGCAGTGCTCCACCCGTCCCCAGCTCCTACGAGCAGTACTTC. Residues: CSAPPVPSSYEQYF.

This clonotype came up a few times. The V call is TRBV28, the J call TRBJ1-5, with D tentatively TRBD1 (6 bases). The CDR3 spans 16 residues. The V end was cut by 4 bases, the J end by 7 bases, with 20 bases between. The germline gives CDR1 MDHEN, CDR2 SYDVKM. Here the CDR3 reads CASSSAQTGLGQPQHF. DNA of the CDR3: TGTGCCAGCAGTTCGGCGCAGACAGGACTGGGCCAGCCCCAGCATTTT.

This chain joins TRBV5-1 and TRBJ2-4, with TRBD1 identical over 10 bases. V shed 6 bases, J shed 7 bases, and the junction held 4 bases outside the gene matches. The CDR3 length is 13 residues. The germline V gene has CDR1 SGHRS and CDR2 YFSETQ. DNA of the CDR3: TGCGCCAGCACCAAGGGACAGGGGAACATTCAGTACTTC. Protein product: CASTKGQGNIQYF.

The CDR3 nucleotides are TGTGCCAGCAGACCCGGGACGGCTGCTAATGAAAAACTGTTTTTT. Translating it yields CASRPGTAANEKLFF. V usage is TRBV6-1 and J usage is TRBJ1-4, with a weak D call TRBD1 (5 bases). The CDR3 contains 15 residues. Trimming removed 6 bases from V and 3 bases from J, with 14 bases in between. Per germline, CDR1 MNHNS and CDR2 SASEGT.

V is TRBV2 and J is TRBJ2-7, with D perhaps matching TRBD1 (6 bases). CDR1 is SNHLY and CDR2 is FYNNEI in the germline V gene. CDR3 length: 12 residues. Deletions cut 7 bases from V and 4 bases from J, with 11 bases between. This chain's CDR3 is CASKGRGYEQYF. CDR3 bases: TGTGCCAGCAAGGGCAGGGGTTACGAGCAGTACTTC.

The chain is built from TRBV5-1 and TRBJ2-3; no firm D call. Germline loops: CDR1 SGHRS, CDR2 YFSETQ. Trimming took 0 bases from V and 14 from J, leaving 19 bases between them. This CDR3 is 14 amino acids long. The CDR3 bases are TGCGCCAGCAGCTTGGAGGTCTGGCAGGCACTGTTGTATTTT. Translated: CASSLEVWQALLYF.

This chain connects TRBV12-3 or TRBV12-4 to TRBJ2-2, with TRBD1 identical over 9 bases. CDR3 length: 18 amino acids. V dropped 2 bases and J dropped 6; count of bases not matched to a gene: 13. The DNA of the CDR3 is TGTGCCAGCAGTTTATATGGGTATGAGACAGGGGGTGCCGGGGAGCTGTTTTTT. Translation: CASSLYGYETGGAGELFF.

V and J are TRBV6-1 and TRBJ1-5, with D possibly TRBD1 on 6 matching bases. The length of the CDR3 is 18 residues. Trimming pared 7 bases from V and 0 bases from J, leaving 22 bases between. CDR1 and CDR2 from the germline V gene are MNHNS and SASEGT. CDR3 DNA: TGTGCCAGCACCCCGGGCCGGGAACAGGGCCGTAGCAATCAGCCCCAGCATTTT. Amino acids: CASTPGREQGRSNQPQHF.

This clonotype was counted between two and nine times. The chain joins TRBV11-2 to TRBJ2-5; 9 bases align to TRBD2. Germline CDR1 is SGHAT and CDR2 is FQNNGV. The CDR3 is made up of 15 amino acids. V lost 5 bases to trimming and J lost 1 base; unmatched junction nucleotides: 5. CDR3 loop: CASSRLAAVQETQYF. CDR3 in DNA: TGTGCCAGCAGCCGACTAGCGGCAGTCCAAGAGACCCAGTACTTC.

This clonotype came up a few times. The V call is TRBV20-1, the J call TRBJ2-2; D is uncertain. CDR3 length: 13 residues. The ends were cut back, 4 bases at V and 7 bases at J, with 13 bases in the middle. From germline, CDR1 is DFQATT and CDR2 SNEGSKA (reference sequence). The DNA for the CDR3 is TGCAGTGCTATTGAAAATGGGGTCGGGGAGCTGTTTTTT. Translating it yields CSAIENGVGELFF.

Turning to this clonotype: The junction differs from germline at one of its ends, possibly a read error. Written as DNA, the CDR3 is TGCAGTGCTTCAAATACCGGGGAGATCACCTACGAGCGGTACTTC. This sequence encodes CSASNTGEITYERYF. The chain has TRBV20-1 and TRBJ2-7; D is possibly TRBD2 (5 bases). Germline CDR1 and CDR2: DFQATT and SNEGSKA (reference sequence). This CDR3 has 15 amino acids.

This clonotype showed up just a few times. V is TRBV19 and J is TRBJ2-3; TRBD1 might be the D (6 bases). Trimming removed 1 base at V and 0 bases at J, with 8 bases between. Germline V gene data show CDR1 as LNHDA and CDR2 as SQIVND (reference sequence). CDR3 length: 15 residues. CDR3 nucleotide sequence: TGTGCCAGTAGTATAGGGGGACATAGCACAGATACGCAGTATTTT. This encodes CASSIGGHSTDTQYF.

DNA for the CDR3: TGCAGTGCTAGAGGGCTAGCGGGAGGAGGCAACACCGGGGAGCTGTTTTTT. Translation: CSARGLAGGGNTGELFF. The chain has TRBV20-1 and TRBJ2-2; 11 nucleotides agree with TRBD2. The CDR3 sequence is 17 residues long. The ends lost 1 base at V and 2 bases at J; junction bases unmatched: 6. CDR1 is DFQATT, CDR2 SNEGSKA, per germline (reference sequence).

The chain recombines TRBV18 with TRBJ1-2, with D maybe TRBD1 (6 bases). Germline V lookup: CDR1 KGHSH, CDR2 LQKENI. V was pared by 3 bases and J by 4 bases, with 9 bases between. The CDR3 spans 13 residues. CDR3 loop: CASSPSDSYGYTF. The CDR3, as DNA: TGTGCCAGCTCACCCTCGGACAGCTATGGCTACACCTTC.

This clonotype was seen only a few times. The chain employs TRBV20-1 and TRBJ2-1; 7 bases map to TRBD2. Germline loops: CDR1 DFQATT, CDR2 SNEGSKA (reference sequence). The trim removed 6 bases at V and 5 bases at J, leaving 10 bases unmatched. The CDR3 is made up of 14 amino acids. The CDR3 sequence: CSAGRGGGNNEQFF. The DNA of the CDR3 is TGCAGTGCGGGCCGAGGCGGGGGAAACAATGAGCAGTTCTTC.

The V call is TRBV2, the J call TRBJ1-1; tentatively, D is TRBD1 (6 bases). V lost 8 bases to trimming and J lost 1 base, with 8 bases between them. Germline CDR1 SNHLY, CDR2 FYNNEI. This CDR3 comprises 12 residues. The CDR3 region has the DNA TGTGCCAGCCGGACAGAGAACACTGAAGCTTTCTTT. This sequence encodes CASRTENTEAFF.

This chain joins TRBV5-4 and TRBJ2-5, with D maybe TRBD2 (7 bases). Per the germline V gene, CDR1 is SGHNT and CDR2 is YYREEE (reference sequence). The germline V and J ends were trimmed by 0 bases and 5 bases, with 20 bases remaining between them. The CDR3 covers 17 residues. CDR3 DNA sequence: TGTGCCAGCAGCTTGGCGGGGGGCGGGATCTTGGGTGAGACCCAGTACTTC. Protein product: CASSLAGGGILGETQYF.

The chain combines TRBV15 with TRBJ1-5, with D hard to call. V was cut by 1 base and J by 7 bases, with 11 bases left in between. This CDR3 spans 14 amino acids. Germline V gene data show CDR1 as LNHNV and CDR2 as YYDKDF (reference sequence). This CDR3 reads CATSRGGRVQPQHF. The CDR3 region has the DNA TGTGCCACCAGCAGAGGTGGTAGGGTCCAGCCCCAGCATTTT.

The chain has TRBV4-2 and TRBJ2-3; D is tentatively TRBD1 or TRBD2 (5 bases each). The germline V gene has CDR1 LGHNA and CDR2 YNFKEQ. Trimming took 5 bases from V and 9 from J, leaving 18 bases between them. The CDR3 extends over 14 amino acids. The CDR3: CASSMGSRGDTQYF. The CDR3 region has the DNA TGTGCCAGCAGCATGGGTTCGAGGGGAGACACGCAGTATTTT.

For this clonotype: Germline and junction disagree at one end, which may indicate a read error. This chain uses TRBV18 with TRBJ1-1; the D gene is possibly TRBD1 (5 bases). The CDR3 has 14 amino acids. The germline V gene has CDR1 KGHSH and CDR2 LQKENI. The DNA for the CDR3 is TGTGCCAGCTCACAAACAGGCATGAACACTGAGGCTTTCTTT. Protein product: CASSQTGMNTEAFF.